These 30 T cell receptor beta chains originate from one sample sequenced in a study of blood T cell repertoires in COVID-19. The assay was immunoSEQ multiplex PCR, and TCRdb's table has in-frame clones only and misses some. The data hold about 160,000 clones, with 80% to 90% observed a single time. Input material: peripheral blood. All receptors derive from a man between 65 and 79 years old with acute or convalescent COVID-19.

The J gene is TRBJ2-2, the V gene TRBV28; possible D gene TRBD2, 5 bases. Germline CDR1 MDHEN, CDR2 SYDVKM. With 2 bases removed from V and 0 bases from J, the gap between germline ends came to 13 bases. This CDR3 spans 17 amino acids. The CDR3 bases are TGTGCCAGCAGTTTAAGTTCAGTGGGAGCGAACACCGGGGAGCTGTTTTTT. Encoded protein: CASSLSSVGANTGELFF. The full variable domain, completed using reference TRBV28 and TRBJ2-2, is DVKVTQSSRYLVKRTGEKVFLECVQDMDHENMFWYRQDPGLGLRLIYFSYDVKMKEKGDIPEGYSVSREKKERFSLILESASTNQTSMYLCASSLSSVGANTGELFFGEGSRLTVL.

The CDR3, as DNA: TGTGCCAGCAGTCCAAGTATTGGTAGCTCCTACGAGCAGTACTTC. Its protein is CASSPSIGSSYEQYF. V is TRBV28 and J is TRBJ2-7, with D uncertain. The germline gives CDR1 MDHEN, CDR2 SYDVKM. The CDR3 contains 15 residues. Trimming left V 5 bases short and J 0 bases short, with 14 bases between.

This clone was seen just once. The chain is built from TRBV18 and TRBJ1-3, with unresolved D. CDR1 is KGHSH and CDR2 is LQKENI in the germline V gene. The CDR3 extends over 17 amino acids. V lost 1 base to trimming and J lost 0 bases, with 13 bases between them. In nucleotides, the CDR3 is TGTGCCAGCTCACCACAGCCCGGCGGGAGCTCTGGAAACACCATATATTTT. This gives the protein CASSPQPGGSSGNTIYF.

This rearrangement joins TRBV5-4 to TRBJ2-7; D remains ambiguous. The ends were cut back, 1 base at V and 2 bases at J, with 10 bases in the middle. The CDR3 totals 14 residues. Germline CDR1 reads SGHNT; CDR2 reads YYREEE (reference sequence). CDR3 sequence reads: CASSLLETTYEQYF. Here the CDR3 DNA reads TGTGCCAGCAGCTTGTTGGAGACGACCTACGAGCAGTACTTC.

The CDR3 bases are TGCAGCGTTCAGCTACTAAGGGGTGACGGAGAGACCCAGTACTTC. It codes for CSVQLLRGDGETQYF. The chain has TRBV29-1 and TRBJ2-5; weak D call: TRBD1 (5 bases). This CDR3 contains 15 residues. Trimming took off 5 bases at V and 4 bases at J, with 20 bases between the two ends. Germline-derived CDR1 and CDR2 are SQVTM and ANQGSEA. The variable domain in full, with the rest retrieved from reference TRBV29-1 and TRBJ2-5, is SAVISQKPSRDICQRGTSLTIQCQVDSQVTMMFWYRQQPGQSLTLIATANQGSEATYESGFVIDKFPISRPNLTFSTLTVSNMSPEDSSIYLCSVQLLRGDGETQYFGPGTRLLVL.

The chain links TRBV6-6 to TRBJ1-6; 8 nucleotides agree with TRBD1. The CDR3 runs 16 residues. The V segment lost 4 bases and the J segment 9 bases; nucleotides outside the gene matches: 11. Germline CDR1 is MNHNY and CDR2 is SVGAGI (reference sequence). CDR3 DNA sequence: TGTGCCAGCAGTTCCCGGACAGGGAGAGGAGTTTCACCCCTCCACTTT. This codes for CASSSRTGRGVSPLHF.

The V call is TRBV18, the J call TRBJ1-6; 8 nucleotides match TRBD1. The junction had 8 bases not matched to a gene; V was cut back by 3 bases and J by 10 bases. This CDR3 is built from 15 residues. The germline V gene encodes CDR1 KGHSH and CDR2 LQKENI. This CDR3 reads CASSPVQGVGSPLHF. The CDR3 region has the DNA TGTGCCAGCTCACCCGTACAGGGGGTAGGATCACCCCTCCACTTT.

The chain links TRBV5-1 to TRBJ1-1; D is uncertain. The CDR3 loop spans 14 amino acids. Between the trimmed V and J ends, which lost 4 bases and 0 bases, there was a span of 10 bases. Germline-derived CDR1 and CDR2 are SGHRS and YFSETQ. CDR3 protein: CASSPGVMNTEAFF. CDR3 coding DNA: TGCGCCAGCAGCCCCGGGGTCATGAACACTGAAGCTTTCTTT.

The genes are TRBV25-1 and TRBJ2-3, with 9 bases identical to TRBD2. Germline trimming cut 1 base from V and 4 bases from J; bases unmatched to any gene: 9. The CDR3 length is 17 residues. Germline CDR1 and CDR2: MGHDK and SYGVNS. CDR3 in DNA: TGTGCCAGCAGTGAATTTCCCCGCGGGAGGGCCCCAGATACGCAGTATTTT. It encodes CASSEFPRGRAPDTQYF.

The chain recombines TRBV19 with TRBJ2-1; no reliable D call. CDR1 and CDR2 (germline): LNHDA, SQIVND (reference sequence). The germline V and J ends were trimmed by 7 bases and 3 bases, with 13 bases remaining between them. CDR3 size: 14 residues. The CDR3 spells CASIQTPGYNEQFF. The CDR3 bases are TGTGCCAGTATCCAGACCCCGGGCTACAATGAGCAGTTCTTC.

This clone has more than one count but fewer than ten. The chain recombines TRBV4-1 with TRBJ2-1; 9 nucleotides align to TRBD1. V lost 1 base to trimming and J lost 7 bases; unmatched junction nucleotides: 5. The CDR3 totals 15 residues. Germline CDR1 is MGHRA and CDR2 is YSYEKL. CDR3 sequence reads: CASSQVGQGLNEQFF. CDR3 in DNA: TGCGCCAGCAGCCAAGTGGGACAGGGATTGAATGAGCAGTTCTTC.

The gene calls are TRBV6-2 or TRBV6-3 and TRBJ2-5; possibly TRBD1 for D (5 bases). Trimming pared 6 bases from V and 6 bases from J, leaving 17 bases between. The germline gives CDR1 MNHEY, CDR2 SVGEGT. The CDR3 has 14 amino acids. This CDR3 is CASSPIGREKTQYF. Written as DNA, the CDR3 is TGTGCCAGCAGCCCGATCGGCAGGGAAAAGACCCAGTACTTC.

The rearrangement links TRBV24-1 to TRBJ2-2; 9 bases map to TRBD1. The CDR3 length is 17 residues. Germline CDR1 KGHDR, CDR2 SFDVKD. J lost 4 bases, V lost 1 base, and 6 bases had no gene match. CDR3 sequence (DNA): TGTGCCACCAGTGATTTTGGAGGACAGGGGCCCACCGGGGAGCTGTTTTTT. Translated: CATSDFGGQGPTGELFF.

The V and J genes are TRBV7-9 and TRBJ1-2; D gene unclear. Germline CDR1 and CDR2: SEHNR and FQNEAQ (reference sequence). The CDR3 has 11 amino acids. Trimming stripped 4 bases from V and 7 bases from J, with 7 bases between. CDR3 nucleotides: TGTGCCAGCAGCTGGGGAGGTGGCTACACCTTC. As protein: CASSWGGGYTF.

This clone appeared a single time. This sequence joins TRBV11-2 and TRBJ2-1; maybe TRBD1 (5 bases). V was trimmed by 7 bases and J by 5 bases, leaving 18 bases between them. The CDR3 consists of 15 residues. Per germline, CDR1 SGHAT and CDR2 FQNNGV. This chain's CDR3 is CASTSQGQSHNEQFF. The CDR3 DNA reads as TGTGCCAGCACCTCGCAGGGTCAGTCACACAATGAGCAGTTCTTC.

The chain combines TRBV27 with TRBJ2-4, with D possibly TRBD1 on 5 matching bases. The V gene lost 0 bases and the J gene lost 11 bases, with 14 bases spanning the gap. This CDR3 has 14 residues. In germline, CDR1 is MNHEY, CDR2 SMNVEV (reference sequence). The CDR3 region has the DNA TGTGCCAGCAGTTTATCCACGGTCCTAGGGGTTCAGTACTTC. It encodes CASSLSTVLGVQYF.

As regards this clone: At one end the junction does not follow the germline gene, possibly because of a read error. The V call is TRBV5-4, the J call TRBJ2-1; perhaps TRBD1 as D (5 bases). The germline V gene has CDR1 SGHNT and CDR2 YYREEE (reference sequence). The CDR3 consists of 11 residues. CDR3 sequence reads: CASSGAAGRLF. CDR3 nucleotide sequence: TGTGCCAGCAGCGGCGCGGCAGGGCGGCTCTTC. Drawing the rest from reference TRBV5-4 and TRBJ2-1, the complete variable domain is ETGVTQSPTHLIKTRGQQVTLRCSSQSGHNTVSWYQQALGQGPQFIFQYYREEENGRGNFPPRFSGLQFPNYSSELNVNALELDDSALYLCASSGAAGRLFGPGTRLTVL.

This chain uses TRBV28 with TRBJ1-2; TRBD1 agrees at 9 bases. With 5 bases clipped from V and 6 bases from J, the junction kept 10 bases outside the gene matches. From germline, CDR1 is MDHEN and CDR2 SYDVKM. The length of the CDR3 is 15 residues. In DNA form, the CDR3 reads TGTGCCAGCAGTCCGAGTCCCGGGACAGGGAATGGCTACACCTTC. It translates to CASSPSPGTGNGYTF.

This sequence joins TRBV2 and TRBJ1-6, with 9 bases lining up with TRBD1. Germline loops: CDR1 SNHLY, CDR2 FYNNEI. The CDR3 spans 14 residues. Trimming cost V 6 bases and J 7 bases; bases outside gene matches: 4. In DNA, the CDR3 is TGTGCCAGCAGGGCTACAGGGGGCAATTCACCCCTCCACTTT. Encoded protein: CASRATGGNSPLHF.

The chain is built from TRBV5-1 and TRBJ2-3, with 7 bases matching TRBD1. The CDR3 is 16 amino acids. Germline V gene sequence: CDR1 SGHRS, CDR2 YFSETQ. V lost 2 bases to trimming and J lost 2 bases; unmatched junction nucleotides: 8. The CDR3 DNA reads as TGCGCCAGCAGCTTTGCGTGGGACAGAGTCACAGATACGCAGTATTTT. Protein product: CASSFAWDRVTDTQYF.

The chain has TRBV24-1 and TRBJ1-4, with D unclear. This CDR3 is built from 12 residues. The germline V gene encodes CDR1 KGHDR and CDR2 SFDVKD. Trimming removed 4 bases from V and 5 bases from J, with 4 bases in between. CDR3 in DNA: TGTGCCACCAGTGACCGGAATGAAAAACTGTTTTTT. Translated: CATSDRNEKLFF.

This CDR3 is CASSTGLAGGPYNEQFF. In DNA form, the CDR3 reads TGTGCCAGCAGCACGGGACTAGCGGGAGGACCCTACAATGAGCAGTTCTTC. This rearrangement joins TRBV6-2 or TRBV6-3 to TRBJ2-1; 15 nucleotides align to TRBD2. The trim removed 6 bases at V and 2 bases at J, leaving 5 bases unmatched. This CDR3 is 17 amino acids long. Germline V lookup: CDR1 MNHEY, CDR2 SVGEGT.

Written as DNA, the CDR3 is TGTGCCAGCAGCCTCCACAGGGAACCCTATAATTCACCCCTCCACTTT. It encodes CASSLHREPYNSPLHF. This sequence joins TRBV6-6 and TRBJ1-6; TRBD1 might be the D (6 bases). The CDR3 covers 16 residues. Germline V gene sequence: CDR1 MNHNY, CDR2 SVGAGI (reference sequence). V lost 6 bases and J lost 2, with 14 bases in between.

V is TRBV28 and J is TRBJ2-1, with 8 positions matching TRBD2. Germline CDR1 and CDR2: MDHEN and SYDVKM. The CDR3 has 15 residues. The junction had 7 bases not matched to a gene; V was cut back by 3 bases and J by 6 bases. The CDR3 nucleotides are TGTGCCAGCAGTTTGATCAGCGGGGGCGGCAATGAGCAGTTCTTC. Encoded protein: CASSLISGGGNEQFF.

The chain recombines TRBV29-1 with TRBJ1-1, with 7 bases that match TRBD1. Germline V gives CDR1 SQVTM, CDR2 ANQGSEA. The J segment lost 6 bases and the V segment lost 7 bases, leaving 11 bases of the junction unmatched. This CDR3 is 13 amino acids long. The CDR3: CSAATGSWAEAFF. In DNA, the CDR3 is TGCAGCGCTGCGACAGGGAGTTGGGCTGAAGCTTTCTTT.

This clone was seen just once. For the CDR3, the DNA is TGTGCCAGCAGCTTAGTTGCTGGGAGGGACGAGCAGTTCTTC. Protein: CASSLVAGRDEQFF. The J gene is TRBJ2-1, the V gene TRBV7-2; TRBD2 matches 7 bases. The CDR3 is made up of 14 amino acids. J was trimmed by 10 bases and V by 1 base; bases with no gene match: 7. Germline CDR1 and CDR2: SGHTA and FQGNSA.

This chain links TRBV7-8 with TRBJ2-1; TRBD2 aligns across 8 bases. V shed 2 bases, J shed 7 bases, and the junction held 7 bases outside the gene matches. The germline V gene encodes CDR1 SGHVS and CDR2 FQNEAQ. The CDR3 consists of 15 residues. The CDR3 is CASSLKAGLVNEQFF. In DNA form, the CDR3 reads TGTGCCAGCAGCTTAAAGGCGGGACTAGTAAATGAGCAGTTCTTC.

The chain is built from TRBV27 and TRBJ2-7; no firm D call. The CDR3 totals 13 residues. Germline lookup yields CDR1 MNHEY and CDR2 SMNVEV (reference sequence). Trimming took 6 bases from V and 4 from J, leaving 13 bases between them. The CDR3 nucleotides are TGTGCCAGCAGGACGGAGATGGCTTACGAGCAGTACTTC. It translates to CASRTEMAYEQYF.

The rearrangement uses TRBV4-3 and TRBJ2-7; TRBD1 aligns across 11 bases. This CDR3 spans 15 amino acids. Trimming cost V 3 bases and J 3 bases; bases outside gene matches: 4. CDR1 is LGHNA and CDR2 is YSLEER in the germline V gene. CDR3 in amino acids: CASSQDGTGGYEQYF. As DNA, the CDR3 is TGCGCCAGCAGCCAGGATGGGACAGGGGGCTACGAGCAGTACTTC.

The chain carries TRBV27 and TRBJ1-2; 8 bases align to TRBD1. Trimming removed 2 bases from V and 7 bases from J; junction bases left unmatched: 9. This CDR3 is built from 15 residues. Germline lookup yields CDR1 MNHEY and CDR2 SMNVEV (reference sequence). For the CDR3, the DNA is TGTGCCAGCAGTTTACAGGGGGCGCCTACGGGTGGCTACACCTTC. This gives the protein CASSLQGAPTGGYTF.